This TCR beta chain was identified during a study of CD8+CD57+ T cells in acquired aplastic anemia. The study, taken as a whole, reports: CD8+ Simpson's diversity showed no significant patient-control difference.

In regard to this clonotype: Its matching antigen is unknown.

The V end was cut by 5 bases, the J end by 7 bases, with 14 bases between. This CDR3 comprises 12 residues. CDR1 is DFQATT, CDR2 SNEGSKA, per germline (reference sequence). The TCR beta profiling, which covered VDJ combination and CDR3 sequence, was carried out using genomic DNA as the template. In TCRdb, the reads were re-called with MiXCR into one record per CDR3 protein. This sample has about 180,000 distinct CDR3 sequences, with almost 50% found just once. Patients chosen for sequencing had CD8+CD57+ cells that had expanded, as shown by flow cytometry. Blood sampling was performed on the patients, and none of them had received therapy by then.

The receptor was isolated from a human donor with aplastic anemia. Sequencing used sorted CD4+, CD8+, or CD8+CD57+ T cells (not recorded which) from PBMCs. The chain recombines TRBV20-1 with TRBJ1-1; D is perhaps TRBD1 (5 bases). The CDR3 here is CSAGDHSLEAFF. The DNA of the CDR3 is TGCAGTGCTGGGGACCACTCGCTTGAAGCTTTCTTT.